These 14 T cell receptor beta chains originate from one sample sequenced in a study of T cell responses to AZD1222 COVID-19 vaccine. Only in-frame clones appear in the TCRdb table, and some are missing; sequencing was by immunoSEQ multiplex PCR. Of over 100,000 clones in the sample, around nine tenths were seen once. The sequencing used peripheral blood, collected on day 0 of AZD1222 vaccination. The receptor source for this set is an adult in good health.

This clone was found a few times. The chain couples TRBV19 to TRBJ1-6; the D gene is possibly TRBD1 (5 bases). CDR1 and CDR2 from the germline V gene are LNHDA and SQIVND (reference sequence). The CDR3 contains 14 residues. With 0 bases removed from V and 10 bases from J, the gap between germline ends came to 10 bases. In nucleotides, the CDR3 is TGTGCCAGTAGTATAGATCCCAGGGCATCACCCCTCCACTTT. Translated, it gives CASSIDPRASPLHF.

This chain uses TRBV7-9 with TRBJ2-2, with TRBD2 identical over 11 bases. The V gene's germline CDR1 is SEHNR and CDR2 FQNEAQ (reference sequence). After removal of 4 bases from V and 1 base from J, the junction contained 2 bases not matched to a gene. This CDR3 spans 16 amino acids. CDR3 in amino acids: CASSSGTSGNTGELFF. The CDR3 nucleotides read TGTGCCAGCAGCTCCGGGACTAGCGGGAACACCGGGGAGCTGTTTTTT.

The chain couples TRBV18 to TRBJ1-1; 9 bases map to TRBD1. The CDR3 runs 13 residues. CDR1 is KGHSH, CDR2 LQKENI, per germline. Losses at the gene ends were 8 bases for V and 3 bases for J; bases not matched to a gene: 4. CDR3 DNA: TGTGCCAGCGCGGGACAGGGTGACACTGAAGCTTTCTTT. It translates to CASAGQGDTEAFF.

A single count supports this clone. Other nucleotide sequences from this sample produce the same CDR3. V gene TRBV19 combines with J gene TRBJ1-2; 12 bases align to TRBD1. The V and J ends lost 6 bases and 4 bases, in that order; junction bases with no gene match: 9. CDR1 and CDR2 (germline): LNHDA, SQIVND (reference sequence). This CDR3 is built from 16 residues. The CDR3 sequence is CASSRDRGPGGYGYTF. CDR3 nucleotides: TGTGCCAGTAGCCGGGACAGGGGGCCTGGAGGCTATGGCTACACCTTC. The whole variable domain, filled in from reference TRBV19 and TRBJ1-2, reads DGGITQSPKYLFRKEGQNVTLSCEQNLNHDAMYWYRQDPGQGLRLIYYSQIVNDFQKGDIAEGYSVSREKKESFPLTVTSAQKNPTAFYLCASSRDRGPGGYGYTFGSGTRLTVV.

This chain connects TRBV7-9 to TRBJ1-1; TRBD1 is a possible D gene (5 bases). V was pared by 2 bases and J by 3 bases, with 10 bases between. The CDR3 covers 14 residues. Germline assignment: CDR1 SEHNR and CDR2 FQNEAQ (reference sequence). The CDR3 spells CASSLRDLDTEAFF. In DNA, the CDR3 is TGTGCCAGCAGCTTAAGGGACTTAGACACTGAAGCTTTCTTT.

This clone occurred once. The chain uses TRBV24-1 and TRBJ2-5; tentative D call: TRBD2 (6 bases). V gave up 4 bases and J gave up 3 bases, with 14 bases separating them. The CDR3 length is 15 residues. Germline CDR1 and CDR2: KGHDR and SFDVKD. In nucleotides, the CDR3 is TGTGCCACCAGTGACCCCGGGACTTCGAAAGAGACCCAGTACTTC. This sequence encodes CATSDPGTSKETQYF.

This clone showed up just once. DNA of the CDR3: TGTGCCAGCAGCGGCGGGCGGAATAATTCACCCCTCCACTTT. This codes for CASSGGRNNSPLHF. The rearrangement links TRBV28 to TRBJ1-6; no clear D. The ends were cut back, 6 bases at V and 5 bases at J, with 11 bases in the middle. Germline V gives CDR1 MDHEN, CDR2 SYDVKM. The CDR3 spans 14 residues.

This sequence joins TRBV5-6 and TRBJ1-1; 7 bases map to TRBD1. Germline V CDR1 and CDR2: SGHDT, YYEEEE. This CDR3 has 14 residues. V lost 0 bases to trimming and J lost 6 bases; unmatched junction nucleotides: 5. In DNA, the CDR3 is TGTGCCAGCAGCTTGGCAGGGGGGAGAGCTGAAGCTTTCTTT. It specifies CASSLAGGRAEAFF.

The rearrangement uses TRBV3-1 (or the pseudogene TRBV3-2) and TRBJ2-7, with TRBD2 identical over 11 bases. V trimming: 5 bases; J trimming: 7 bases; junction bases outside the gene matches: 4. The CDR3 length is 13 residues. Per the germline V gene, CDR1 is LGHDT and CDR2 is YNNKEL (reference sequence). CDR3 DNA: TGTGCCAGCAGCTTGCGACTAGCGGGGGAGCAGTACTTC. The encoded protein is CASSLRLAGEQYF.

The CDR3: CASRDRGNSPLHF. In DNA form, the CDR3 reads TGCGCCAGTCGAGACAGGGGAAATTCACCCCTCCACTTT. The chain recombines TRBV5-1 with TRBJ1-6; TRBD1 matches at 8 bases. CDR1 and CDR2 (germline): SGHRS, YFSETQ. J was trimmed by 7 bases and V by 8 bases; bases with no gene match: 5. This CDR3 is built from 13 residues.

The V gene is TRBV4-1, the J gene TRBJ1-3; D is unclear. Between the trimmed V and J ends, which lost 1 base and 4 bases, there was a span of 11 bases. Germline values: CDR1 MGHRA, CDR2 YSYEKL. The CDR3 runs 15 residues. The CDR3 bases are TGCGCCAGCAGCCAAGGTTCAGGAACAGGAAACACCATATATTTT. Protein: CASSQGSGTGNTIYF.

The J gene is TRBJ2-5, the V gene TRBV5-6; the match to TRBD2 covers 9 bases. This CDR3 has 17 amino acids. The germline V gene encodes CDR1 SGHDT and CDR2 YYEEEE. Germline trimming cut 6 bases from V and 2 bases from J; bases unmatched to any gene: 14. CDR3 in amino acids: CASKPGLVAGVQETQYF. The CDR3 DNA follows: TGTGCCAGCAAGCCAGGGCTAGTAGCGGGGGTACAAGAGACCCAGTACTTC.

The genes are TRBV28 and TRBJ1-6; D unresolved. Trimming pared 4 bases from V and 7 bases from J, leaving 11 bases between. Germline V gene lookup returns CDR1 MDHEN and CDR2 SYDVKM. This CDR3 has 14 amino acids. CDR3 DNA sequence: TGTGCCAGCAGTTACCGTGGAGGGAATTCACCCCTCCACTTT. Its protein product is CASSYRGGNSPLHF. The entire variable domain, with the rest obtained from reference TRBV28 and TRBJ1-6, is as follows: DVKVTQSSRYLVKRTGEKVFLECVQDMDHENMFWYRQDPGLGLRLIYFSYDVKMKEKGDIPEGYSVSREKKERFSLILESASTNQTSMYLCASSYRGGNSPLHFGNGTRLTVT.

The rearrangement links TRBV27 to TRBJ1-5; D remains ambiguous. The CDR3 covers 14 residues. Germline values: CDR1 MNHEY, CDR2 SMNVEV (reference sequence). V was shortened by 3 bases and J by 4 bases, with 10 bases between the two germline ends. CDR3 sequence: CASSLGRSNQPQHF. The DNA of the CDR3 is TGTGCCAGCAGTTTGGGCAGGAGTAATCAGCCCCAGCATTTT.